A selection of T cell receptor beta chains follows, all from one sample in a study of T cell repertoires in cytomegalovirus infection. TCRdb processed the reads anew with MiXCR; each CDR3 protein has one entry. The data contain more than 400,000 distinct CDR3 sequences, 26% of them singletons. The sequencing sample was made of PBMCs. All receptors come from a human donor in good health (CMV status not recorded). Some clones in this sample may be carry-over from other donors' samples. CDR3s include the opening cysteine and the closing phenylalanine or tryptophan. D genes are given only for firm matches. Expanded clones get a size class; other rows say once, few or many, or leave the size out.

NA | TRBJ1-1 | TRBV7-2 | many | CASSSIAGDEAFF | TGTGCCAGCAGCTCCATCGCGGGGGACGAAGCTTTCTTT
NA | TRBJ2-1 | TRBV27 | NA | CASSLKQVSLPYNEQFF | TGTGCCAGCAGCTTAAAACAGGTTTCTTTGCCCTACAATGAGCAGTTCTTC
NA | TRBJ2-1 | TRBV4-1 | NA | CASSQDLVTVYNEQFF | TGCGCCAGCAGCCAAGATCTTGTGACAGTCTACAATGAGCAGTTCTTC
NA | TRBJ1-1 | TRBV30 | few | CAWSVNTEAFF | TGTGCCTGGAGTGTCAACACTGAAGCTTTCTTT
TRBD1 | TRBJ2-1 | TRBV6-1 | NA | CASSEMAGGGEQFF | TGTGCCAGCAGTGAAATGGCAGGGGGCGGTGAGCAGTTCTTC
TRBD2 | TRBJ2-7 | TRBV6-1 | few | CASSYPGLGIHEQYF | TGTGCCAGCAGTTATCCGGGACTAGGGATCCACGAGCAGTACTTC
TRBD2 | TRBJ2-1 | TRBV20-1 | few | CSATLTSGAYNEQFF | TGCAGTGCTACATTGACTAGCGGAGCCTACAATGAGCAGTTCTTC
NA | TRBJ1-3 | TRBV7-2 | NA | CASSSTGRGNTIYF | TGTGCCAGCAGCTCCACGGGCCGTGGAAACACCATATATTTT
NA | TRBJ2-1 | TRBV6-2/TRBV6-3 | few | CASSYSKLGGLHYNEQFF | TGTGCCAGCAGTTACTCGAAGTTGGGCGGACTCCACTACAATGAGCAGTTCTTC
NA | TRBJ2-1 | TRBV4-2 | NA | CASSQVGLGRGSNEQFF | TGTGCCAGCAGCCAAGTTGGTTTGGGCAGGGGAAGCAATGAGCAGTTCTTC
NA | TRBJ2-7 | TRBV20-1 | few | CSATWMGQLSEQYF | TGCAGTGCCACCTGGATGGGACAATTAAGCGAGCAGTACTTC
NA | TRBJ1-1 | TRBV12-3/TRBV12-4 | NA | CASSFFGSSGEAFF | TGTGCCAGCAGTTTTTTCGGGTCTTCCGGTGAAGCTTTCTTT
NA | TRBJ2-5 | TRBV20-1 | few | CSLRAVAQETQYF | TGCAGCCTACGGGCCGTAGCCCAAGAGACCCAGTACTTC
NA | TRBJ1-1 | TRBV7-6 | NA | CASSLDLGDVQAFF | TGTGCCAGCAGCTTAGATCTCGGTGATGTGCAAGCTTTCTTT
NA | TRBJ1-3 | TRBV7-2 | many | CASSFSLSGNTIYF | TGTGCCAGCAGCTTTAGCCTCTCTGGAAACACCATATATTTT
NA | TRBJ1-1 | TRBV5-1 | few | CASSSGNFAEAFF | TGCGCCAGCAGCTCCGGAAATTTTGCTGAAGCTTTCTTT
TRBD2 | TRBJ2-1 | TRBV27 | NA | CASSLMPLAGESYNEQFF | TGTGCCAGCAGCCTAATGCCTCTAGCGGGAGAATCCTACAATGAGCAGTTCTTC
NA | TRBJ2-3 | TRBV20-1 | NA | CSAKPIGTDTQYF | TGCAGTGCAAAACCAATTGGGACAGATACGCAGTATTTT
TRBD2 | TRBJ2-7 | TRBV11-1 | few | CASSREAGAGSYEQYF | TGTGCCAGCAGCCGAGAAGCGGGAGCTGGCTCCTACGAGCAGTACTTC
NA | TRBJ1-4 | TRBV10-3 | NA | CAISERRTNEKLFF | TGTGCCATCAGTGAGAGGCGGACTAATGAAAAACTGTTTTTT
TRBD2 | TRBJ2-1 | TRBV29-1 | NA | CSVGGLAGGPGFF | TGCAGCGTTGGGGGACTAGCGGGAGGGCCGGGGTTCTTC
NA | TRBJ2-5 | TRBV12-3/TRBV12-4 | few | CASSSPLGGETQYF | TGTGCCAGCAGTTCCCCTCTCGGCGGCGAGACCCAGTACTTC
NA | TRBJ2-2 | TRBV6-1 | many | CASSGGNTGELFF | TGTGCCAGCAGTGGGGGTAACACCGGGGAGCTGTTTTTT
NA | TRBJ1-2 | TRBV7-3 | NA | CASSAGGAGHGYTF | TGTGCCAGCAGCGCCGGCGGGGCAGGGCATGGCTACACCTTC
TRBD2 | TRBJ2-7 | TRBV20-1 | NA | CSARVEAGGSSYEQYF | TGCAGTGCTAGAGTCGAAGCGGGAGGCTCCTCCTACGAGCAGTACTTC
TRBD2 | TRBJ2-2 | TRBV5-3 | NA | CASSRATSGRASGELFF | TGTGCCAGCAGCAGGGCCACTAGCGGGAGGGCCTCCGGGGAGCTGTTTTTT
NA | TRBJ2-1 | TRBV28 | few | CASSLRPTRHRDQDEQFF | TGTGCCAGCAGTTTACGACCAACCCGGCACAGGGATCAGGATGAGCAGTTCTTC
NA | TRBJ1-2 | TRBV7-9 | few | CASSLAGDSHTF | TGTGCCAGCAGCTTAGCGGGAGACAGCCACACCTTC
TRBD2 | TRBJ2-5 | TRBV20-1 | few | CSAPKKGGWYQETQYF | TGCAGTGCCCCTAAGAAGGGAGGGTGGTACCAAGAGACCCAGTACTTC
TRBD2 | TRBJ2-1 | TRBV7-1 | NA | CASSPSGSSEQFF | TGTGCCAGCAGTCCAAGCGGGAGCAGTGAGCAGTTCTTC
NA | TRBJ1-2 | TRBV11-3 | NA | CASSLDQGGIGYGYTF | TGTGCCAGCAGCTTAGACCAGGGAGGAATCGGCTATGGCTACACCTTC
NA | TRBJ1-6 | TRBV20-1 | many | CSARDRDPSTYNSPLHF | TGCAGTGCTAGAGATAGGGACCCCAGCACCTATAATTCACCCCTCCACTTT
NA | TRBJ2-5 | TRBV7-6 | few | CASSYDSPQGRQETQYF | TGTGCCAGCAGCTACGACTCCCCGCAGGGGCGGCAAGAGACCCAGTACTTC
NA | TRBJ1-3 | TRBV14 | few | CASSQDPWTSKSSGNTIYF | TGTGCCAGCAGCCAAGACCCCTGGACGTCCAAGAGCTCTGGAAACACCATATATTTT
NA | TRBJ1-5 | TRBV6-2/TRBV6-3 | few | CASRPGRRMYQPQHF | TGTGCCAGCAGGCCCGGACGTAGGATGTATCAGCCCCAGCATTTT
NA | TRBJ2-1 | TRBV7-8 | many | CASSVGTRRSSYNEQFF | TGTGCCAGCAGCGTCGGGACTCGCCGGAGCTCCTACAATGAGCAGTTCTTC